This T cell receptor beta chain was recorded in a study of blood T cell repertoires in COVID-19 (dated by TCRdb to about 2020). Turning to the overall study: Samples from collaborators originated in the United States, Italy and Spain and spanned both the acute and convalescent phases of COVID-19. The material from the prospective study consisted of cDNA or gDNA derived from T cells, B-cell-depleted T cells, or PBMCs. Deeply sampled blood TCRbeta repertoires from subjects exposed to, actively infected with, or recovered from COVID-19 were included in the dataset. The repertoires were made available in a free public database intended to serve as a resource for research on the immune response to SARS-CoV-2. The samples were drawn from two sources: the first 160 participants of the ongoing ImmuneRACE study, and 950 to 1,500 subjects contributed by 6 global collaborators. A de-identified subject ID, COVID-19 status, age in years and sex were almost always included in the sample metadata. Where available, HLA class I and class II types were taken from metadata supplied by the sample provider and were not determined by assay-based typing.

Participants in the prospective study were enrolled through a virtual design, were aged roughly 18 to 100 years, and lived in roughly 25 United States geographic areas. To assign participants to cohorts, the prospective study relied on clinical history that participants themselves reported in a screening survey and a study questionnaire. A participant counted as exposed if, within 2 weeks of entering the study, that participant had been in contact with someone who had a PCR-confirmed or clinician-diagnosed COVID-19 case. In the prospective study, whole blood, serum and a nasopharyngeal or oropharyngeal swab were collected from each participant by mobile phlebotomists. Participants in the prospective study had the option to provide additional blood draws and questionnaires over an approximately 2-month period. Before DNA extraction, prospective study blood samples were shipped either frozen or at room temperature.

Of note for this clone: No antigen is known for it. No much larger clonotype is one base removed from it; base qualities were not supplied.

Broader findings and caveats from the paper: Clinical and demographic metadata were provided uncurated, with the amount varying by source and participant.

The cysteine opens and the phenylalanine closes a CDR3 of 14 amino acids. Only the CDR3 part of the read is kept: 42 bases, read in frame from the first base. V gives up 6 bases and J gives up 8 bases, and the segment between their germline ends measures 16 bases. The germline V gene gives CDR1 as SNHLY and CDR2 as FYNNEI. TCRbeta CDR3 regions were amplified from genomic DNA using the immunoSEQ Assay, a bias-controlled multiplex PCR. Under the source paper's analysis protocol: Within the assay, amplification of reference gene primers was used to estimate how many nucleated cells each sample contained. To quantify the absolute abundance of each unique TCRbeta CDR3 rearrangement, sequence reads were collapsed and filtered. Productive Simpson clonality was computed per sample as the square root of Simpson's diversity index over productive rearrangements. TCRdb provides this immuneACCESS table in a form limited to in-frame rearrangements. Some clones are lacking; in checked studies, under half of them reflect an unresolved V gene, and why the rest are absent is not known. Clone size and V and J calls were adopted from that table, with D and trimming inferred from the DNA. The sample has about 150,000 clones on record, 87% of them singletons. The leading ten clones occupy 3.5% to 4.5% of the sample.

In this chain, TRBV2 is recombined with TRBJ1-4, with TRBD1 as a weak D call on 6 bases. The sequence derives from a woman aged 40 to 55 who had been exposed to COVID-19. The specimen was PBMCs or T cells enriched from blood (not recorded which). The CDR3 loop reads CASRLDSLKEKLFF. Read as DNA, the sequence is TGTGCCAGCAGGTTGGACAGCTTGAAAGAAAAACTGTTTTTT.